These 22 T cell receptor beta chains were all obtained from the same sample, sequenced in a study of cytomegalovirus exposure and HLA in healthy donors (dated 2017 in TCRdb). Library prep was done by the immunoSEQ multiplex PCR assay. For the multiplex PCR, a mixture combining 60 forward primers for TCR Vbeta segments and 13 reverse primers for TCR Jbeta segments was used. The source is immuneACCESS, and TCRdb retained only in-frame sequences with V and J called. Part of the clones is not carried over; for the studies checked, unresolved V genes explain less than half of this, and the remainder is unexplained. This sample holds roughly 100,000 clones; roughly 71% were observed only once. In total, the top ten clones hold approximately 16% of the sample. The sequenced sample consisted of PBMCs. The receptors come from a woman younger than 30 in good health and CMV-seropositive.

This clone was detected only a few times. The genes are TRBV2 and TRBJ2-7; 7 bases are a match to TRBD2. J gave up 2 bases and V 9 bases, and 10 bases lay outside the gene matches. The CDR3 contains 14 residues. Germline assignment: CDR1 SNHLY and CDR2 FYNNEI. CDR3 coding DNA: TGTGCCAGTTCTAGCGGACCTACCCCCTACGAGCAGTACTTC. Encoded protein: CASSSGPTPYEQYF.

This clone was observed a handful of times. This chain links TRBV30 with TRBJ2-5; 9 nucleotides agree with TRBD1. Germline V gene data show CDR1 as GTSNPN and CDR2 as SVGIG (reference sequence). Unmatched junction bases numbered 8, after V lost 2 bases and J lost 4 bases. This CDR3 contains 15 residues. The CDR3 sequence is CAWSYNRGRGETQYF. The CDR3 DNA follows: TGTGCCTGGAGTTACAACAGGGGGCGCGGAGAGACCCAGTACTTC.

The J gene is TRBJ1-1, the V gene TRBV29-1; 10 bases agree with TRBD1. Germline loops: CDR1 SQVTM, CDR2 ANQGSEA. The junction had 8 bases not matched to a gene; V was cut back by 7 bases and J by 6 bases. The CDR3 sequence is 13 residues long. CDR3: CSARDGTGAEAFF. As DNA, the CDR3 is TGCAGCGCCCGAGACGGGACAGGGGCTGAAGCTTTCTTT. The complete variable domain, with remaining parts taken from reference TRBV29-1 and TRBJ1-1, reads SAVISQKPSRDICQRGTSLTIQCQVDSQVTMMFWYRQQPGQSLTLIATANQGSEATYESGFVIDKFPISRPNLTFSTLTVSNMSPEDSSIYLCSARDGTGAEAFFGQGTRLTVV.

This sequence joins TRBV4-3 and TRBJ1-4; 8 nucleotides align to TRBD1. The germline V gene encodes CDR1 LGHNA and CDR2 YSLEER. The CDR3 consists of 15 residues. The J segment lost 5 bases and the V segment lost 0 bases, leaving 2 bases of the junction unmatched. In DNA form, the CDR3 reads TGCGCCAGCAGCCAAGAAAGGACAGGGAATGAAAAACTGTTTTTT. The encoded protein is CASSQERTGNEKLFF.

The chain has TRBV18 and TRBJ1-3, with D perhaps TRBD1 (6 bases). The ends were cut back, 5 bases at V and 0 bases at J, with 14 bases in the middle. The CDR3 is made up of 16 amino acids. From germline, CDR1 is KGHSH and CDR2 LQKENI. The DNA for the CDR3 is TGTGCCAGCTCAAGGGGGGGTGACCGCTCTGGAAACACCATATATTTT. Its translation is CASSRGGDRSGNTIYF.

The chain joins TRBV2 to TRBJ2-1; 11 bases agree with TRBD2. V was pared by 6 bases and J by 4 bases, with 5 bases of the junction left unmatched. This CDR3 has 15 amino acids. The germline gives CDR1 SNHLY, CDR2 FYNNEI. The CDR3 coding sequence is TGTGCCAGCAGCTCACTAGCGGGAGTATACAATGAGCAGTTCTTC. Residues: CASSSLAGVYNEQFF.

V is TRBV15 and J is TRBJ1-4, with TRBD1 matching over 9 bases. The J segment lost 0 bases and the V segment lost 7 bases, leaving 12 bases of the junction unmatched. CDR3 length equals 18 residues. Germline CDR1 reads LNHNV; CDR2 reads YYDKDF (reference sequence). The CDR3 here is CATKGGQGPISTNEKLFF. The DNA of the CDR3 is TGTGCCACCAAAGGGGGACAGGGCCCAATTTCAACTAATGAAAAACTGTTTTTT.

The chain joins TRBV5-1 to TRBJ2-5; 12 positions match TRBD2. The V segment lost 2 bases and the J segment 5 bases; nucleotides outside the gene matches: 7. CDR1 and CDR2 (germline): SGHRS, YFSETQ. The CDR3 has 16 residues. The CDR3 sequence is CASSFPLAGGPETQYF. CDR3 bases: TGCGCCAGCAGCTTTCCCCTAGCGGGGGGGCCGGAGACCCAGTACTTC.

The rearrangement links TRBV5-6 to TRBJ1-5, with TRBD1 matching over 9 bases. The germline V gene encodes CDR1 SGHDT and CDR2 YYEEEE. Trimming took 3 bases from V and 4 from J; bases not matched to a gene: 2. CDR3 length equals 14 residues. The CDR3 is CASSWTGENQPQHF. As DNA, the CDR3 is TGTGCCAGCAGCTGGACAGGGGAGAATCAGCCCCAGCATTTT.

This chain uses TRBV2 with TRBJ1-6; 10 bases map to TRBD1. Per the germline V gene, CDR1 is SNHLY and CDR2 is FYNNEI. V shed 7 bases, J shed 8 bases, and the junction held 5 bases outside the gene matches. CDR3 length: 14 amino acids. The CDR3 region is CASISGQGDSPLHF. CDR3 sequence (DNA): TGTGCCAGCATAAGTGGACAGGGGGATTCACCCCTCCACTTT.

The gene calls are TRBV19 and TRBJ2-2, with TRBD1 as a possible D gene (6 bases). There are 16 residues in the CDR3. V was pared by 3 bases and J by 3 bases, with 14 bases between. The V gene's germline CDR1 is LNHDA and CDR2 SQIVND (reference sequence). This CDR3 is CASSIASGQYTGELFF. DNA of the CDR3: TGTGCCAGTAGTATTGCTTCAGGACAGTACACCGGGGAGCTGTTTTTT. Filled out from reference TRBV19 and TRBJ2-2, the complete variable domain reads DGGITQSPKYLFRKEGQNVTLSCEQNLNHDAMYWYRQDPGQGLRLIYYSQIVNDFQKGDIAEGYSVSREKKESFPLTVTSAQKNPTAFYLCASSIASGQYTGELFFGEGSRLTVL.

This chain joins TRBV15 and TRBJ1-2; D may be TRBD1 (5 bases). This CDR3 is built from 15 residues. With 3 bases removed from V and 8 bases from J, the gap between germline ends came to 19 bases. The germline V gene has CDR1 LNHNV and CDR2 YYDKDF (reference sequence). CDR3 protein: CATSREWQGLAGYTF. CDR3 sequence (DNA): TGTGCCACCAGCAGGGAGTGGCAGGGCCTTGCGGGCTACACCTTC.

This chain joins TRBV11-1 and TRBJ1-2; D is unresolved. In germline, CDR1 is SGHAT, CDR2 FQDESV (reference sequence). This CDR3 comprises 14 residues. Trimming stripped 5 bases from V and 12 bases from J, with 22 bases between. The CDR3 spells CASSEGARLNSHTF. In nucleotides, the CDR3 is TGTGCCAGCAGCGAGGGTGCACGGTTAAATTCCCACACCTTC.

The chain carries TRBV28 and TRBJ1-5; 8 bases agree with TRBD1. CDR3 length equals 15 residues. The V gene's germline CDR1 is MDHEN and CDR2 SYDVKM. V lost 6 bases, J lost 6 bases, and 10 bases stayed unmatched. CDR3 DNA sequence: TGTGCCAGCAGAGTTGACAGGGGCCACCCTCAGCCCCAGCATTTT. Amino acids: CASRVDRGHPQPQHF.

Remarks on this clone: The junction departs from the called germline gene at one end, perhaps through a read error. The V and J genes are TRBV7-9 and TRBJ2-3, with TRBD2 matching 11 bases. Germline values: CDR1 SEHNR, CDR2 FQNEAQ (reference sequence). The CDR3 is 18 residues long. This CDR3 reads CSSSSAILAGGPTDTQYF. CDR3 DNA: TGTTCCAGCAGCTCCGCAATTCTAGCGGGAGGACCTACAGATACGCAGTATTTT.

V is TRBV25-1 and J is TRBJ2-5; D remains ambiguous. Germline CDR1 is MGHDK and CDR2 is SYGVNS. Trimming took 5 bases from V and 5 from J, leaving 9 bases between them. This CDR3 spans 12 amino acids. CDR3 DNA: TGTGCCAGCAGTATCGCCCGGGAGACCCAGTACTTC. Protein sequence: CASSIARETQYF.

This clone was counted between two and nine times. V and J are TRBV5-1 and TRBJ2-1, with 9 positions matching TRBD2. V dropped 0 bases and J dropped 1; count of bases not matched to a gene: 2. Germline V gene lookup returns CDR1 SGHRS and CDR2 YFSETQ. CDR3 size: 16 residues. This chain's CDR3 is CASSLVAGVSYNEQFF. CDR3 DNA sequence: TGCGCCAGCAGCTTGGTAGCGGGAGTATCCTACAATGAGCAGTTCTTC.

V and J are TRBV5-1 and TRBJ2-5; D call uncertain. Germline loops: CDR1 SGHRS, CDR2 YFSETQ. This CDR3 contains 14 residues. The V and J ends lost 0 bases and 5 bases respectively, with 11 bases between them. The CDR3 spells CASSLGVNRETQYF. The CDR3 DNA follows: TGCGCCAGCAGCTTGGGAGTGAATCGGGAGACCCAGTACTTC.

This chain joins TRBV6-1 and TRBJ2-1, with TRBD2 identical over 7 bases. The germline V gene has CDR1 MNHNS and CDR2 SASEGT. Trimming at V came to 8 bases and at J to 4 bases, leaving 8 bases not matched to a gene. CDR3 length: 14 amino acids. The CDR3 DNA reads TGTGCCAGCGTAGCGGGCGGGGATTACAATGAGCAGTTCTTC. It specifies CASVAGGDYNEQFF.

CDR3 protein: CASIGSNTGELFF. In DNA form, the CDR3 reads TGTGCCAGTATTGGCTCTAACACCGGGGAGCTGTTTTTT. This chain joins TRBV19 and TRBJ2-2; no firm D call. Trimming removed 7 bases at V and 2 bases at J, with 8 bases between. Germline assignment: CDR1 LNHDA and CDR2 SQIVND (reference sequence). This CDR3 is built from 13 residues.

Remarks on this clone: Germline and junction disagree at one end, which may indicate a read error. CDR3 amino acids: CASSLAGVGYNEQFF. The CDR3 DNA reads TGTGCCAGCAGCCTAGCGGGAGTTGGTTACAATGAGCAGTTCTTC. The rearrangement uses TRBV7-8 and TRBJ2-1, with 10 bases matching TRBD2. Germline CDR1 is SGHVS and CDR2 is FQNEAQ. The CDR3 totals 15 residues.

This clone turned up a few times. The chain recombines TRBV11-2 with TRBJ2-3; D is perhaps TRBD1 (6 bases). V lost 2 bases and J lost 0, with 12 bases in between. This CDR3 has 16 residues. Germline V lookup: CDR1 SGHAT, CDR2 FQNNGV. CDR3 sequence reads: CASSLWGLASTDTQYF. CDR3 DNA sequence: TGTGCCAGCAGCTTATGGGGGCTAGCTAGCACAGATACGCAGTATTTT.